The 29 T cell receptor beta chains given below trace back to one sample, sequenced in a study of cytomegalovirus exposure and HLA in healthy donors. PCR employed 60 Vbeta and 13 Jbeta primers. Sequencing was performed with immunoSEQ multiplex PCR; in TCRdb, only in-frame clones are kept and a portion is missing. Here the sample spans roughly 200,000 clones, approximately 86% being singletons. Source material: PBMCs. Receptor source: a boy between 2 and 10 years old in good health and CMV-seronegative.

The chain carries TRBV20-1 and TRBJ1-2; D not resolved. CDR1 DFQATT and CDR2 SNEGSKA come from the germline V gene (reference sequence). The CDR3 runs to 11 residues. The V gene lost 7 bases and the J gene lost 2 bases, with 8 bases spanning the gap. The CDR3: CSVPENYGYTF. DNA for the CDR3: TGCAGTGTCCCGGAGAACTATGGCTACACCTTC.

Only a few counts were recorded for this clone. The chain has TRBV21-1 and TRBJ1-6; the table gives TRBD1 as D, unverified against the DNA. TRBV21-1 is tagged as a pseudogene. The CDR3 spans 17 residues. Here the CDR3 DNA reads TGTGCCAGCAGCAAGTCCCCCCCAGGGGGTCTATATTCACCCCTCCACTTT. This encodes CASSKSPPGGLYSPLHF.

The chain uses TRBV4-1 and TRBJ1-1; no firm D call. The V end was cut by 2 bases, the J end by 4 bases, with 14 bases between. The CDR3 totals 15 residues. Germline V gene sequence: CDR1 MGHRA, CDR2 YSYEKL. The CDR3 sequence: CASSQLVYITTEAFF. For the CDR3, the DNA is TGCGCCAGCAGCCAATTAGTTTATATCACCACTGAAGCTTTCTTT.

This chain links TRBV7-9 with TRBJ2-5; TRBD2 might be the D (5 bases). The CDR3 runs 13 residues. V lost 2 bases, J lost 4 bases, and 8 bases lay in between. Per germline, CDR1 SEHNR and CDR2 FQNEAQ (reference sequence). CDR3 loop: CASSLTGIETQYF. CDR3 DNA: TGTGCCAGCAGCTTAACCGGGATAGAGACCCAGTACTTC.

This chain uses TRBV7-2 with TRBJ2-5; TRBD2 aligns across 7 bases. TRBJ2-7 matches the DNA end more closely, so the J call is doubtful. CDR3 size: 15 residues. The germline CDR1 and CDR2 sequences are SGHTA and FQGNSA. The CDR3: CASSLLADYSYEQYF. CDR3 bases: TGTGCCAGCAGCTTACTAGCGGATTACTCCTACGAGCAGTACTTC.

The CDR3 nucleotides read TGTGCCAGCAGCACCCGGGACAGGGTTGGTATTGTTTCGGGAGAGACCCAGTACTTC. Translated: CASSTRDRVGIVSGETQYF. The chain couples TRBV5-4 to TRBJ2-5; 9 bases agree with TRBD1. CDR1 is SGHNT, CDR2 YYREEE, per germline (reference sequence). Losses at the gene ends were 4 bases for V and 4 bases for J; bases not matched to a gene: 20. This CDR3 has 19 amino acids.

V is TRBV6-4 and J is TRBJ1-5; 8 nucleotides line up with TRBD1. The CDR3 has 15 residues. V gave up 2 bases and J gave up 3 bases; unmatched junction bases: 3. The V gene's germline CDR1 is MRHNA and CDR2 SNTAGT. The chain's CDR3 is CASSDLRGLNQPQHF. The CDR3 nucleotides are TGTGCCAGCAGTGACCTCAGGGGGCTCAATCAGCCCCAGCATTTT.

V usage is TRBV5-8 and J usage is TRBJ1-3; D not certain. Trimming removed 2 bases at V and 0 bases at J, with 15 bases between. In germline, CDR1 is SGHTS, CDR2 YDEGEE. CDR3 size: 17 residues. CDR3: CASSFSGLPGSGNTIYF. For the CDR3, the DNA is TGTGCCAGCAGCTTTTCCGGACTGCCTGGCTCTGGAAACACCATATATTTT.

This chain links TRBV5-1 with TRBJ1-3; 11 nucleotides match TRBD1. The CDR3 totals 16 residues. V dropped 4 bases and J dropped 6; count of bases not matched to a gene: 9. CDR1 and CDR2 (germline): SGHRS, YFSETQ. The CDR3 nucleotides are TGCGCCAGCAGCCTGATTCCGGGACAGGGGGAAAACACCATATATTTT. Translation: CASSLIPGQGENTIYF. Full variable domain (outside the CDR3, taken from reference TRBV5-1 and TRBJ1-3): KAGVTQTPRYLIKTRGQQVTLSCSPISGHRSVSWYQQTPGQGLQFLFEYFSETQRNKGNFPGRFSGRQFSNSRSEMNVSTLELGDSALYLCASSLIPGQGENTIYFGEGSWLTVV.

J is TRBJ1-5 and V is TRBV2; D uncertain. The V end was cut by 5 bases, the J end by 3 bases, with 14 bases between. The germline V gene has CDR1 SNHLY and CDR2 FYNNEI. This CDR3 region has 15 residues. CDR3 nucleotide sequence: TGTGCCAGCAGTCCGGTATCCAGCGCCAATCAGCCCCAGCATTTT. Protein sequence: CASSPVSSANQPQHF.

In DNA form, the CDR3 reads TGTGCCAGCAGTGGTAAGCGGGAGTGGTCCTGCCGGGAGCAGTACTTC. It yields the protein CASSGKREWSCREQYF. This sequence joins TRBV6-4 and TRBJ2-7; 8 bases are shared with TRBD2. Looked up from germline, CDR1 is MRHNA and CDR2 is SNTAGT. After removal of 4 bases from V and 7 bases from J, the junction contained 15 bases not matched to a gene. This CDR3 region has 16 residues.

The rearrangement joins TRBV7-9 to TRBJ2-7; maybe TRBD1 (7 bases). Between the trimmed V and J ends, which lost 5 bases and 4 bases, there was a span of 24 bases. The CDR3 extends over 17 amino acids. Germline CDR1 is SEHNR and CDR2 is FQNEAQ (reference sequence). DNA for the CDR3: TGTGCCAGCAGCGAACCACCTGGAGGGACAGTCTCTTACGAGCAGTACTTC. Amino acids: CASSEPPGGTVSYEQYF.

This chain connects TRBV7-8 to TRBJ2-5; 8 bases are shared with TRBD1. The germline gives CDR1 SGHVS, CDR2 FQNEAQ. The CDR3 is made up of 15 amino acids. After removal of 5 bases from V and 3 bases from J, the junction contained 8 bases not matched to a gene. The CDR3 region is CASSNQGAREETQYF. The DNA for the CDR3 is TGTGCCAGCAGCAACCAGGGGGCTCGGGAAGAGACCCAGTACTTC. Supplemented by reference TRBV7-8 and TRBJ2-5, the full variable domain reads GAGVSQSPRYKVAKRGQDVALRCDPISGHVSLFWYQQALGQGPEFLTYFQNEAQLDKSGLPSDRFFAERPEGSVSTLKIQRTQQEDSAVYLCASSNQGAREETQYFGPGTRLLVL.

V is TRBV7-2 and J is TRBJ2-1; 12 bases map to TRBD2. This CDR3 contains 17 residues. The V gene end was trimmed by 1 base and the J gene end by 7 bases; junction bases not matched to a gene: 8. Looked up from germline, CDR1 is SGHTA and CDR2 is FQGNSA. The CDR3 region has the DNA TGTGCCAGCAGCTTAGTGGCTAGCGGGGGGGCCCTAAATGAGCAGTTCTTC. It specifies CASSLVASGGALNEQFF.

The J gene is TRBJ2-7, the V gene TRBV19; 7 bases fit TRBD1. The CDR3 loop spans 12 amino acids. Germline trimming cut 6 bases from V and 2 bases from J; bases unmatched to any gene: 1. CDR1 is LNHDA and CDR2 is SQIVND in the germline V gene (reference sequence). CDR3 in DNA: TGTGCCAGTAGCGGGACAGCCTACGAGCAGTACTTC. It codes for CASSGTAYEQYF.

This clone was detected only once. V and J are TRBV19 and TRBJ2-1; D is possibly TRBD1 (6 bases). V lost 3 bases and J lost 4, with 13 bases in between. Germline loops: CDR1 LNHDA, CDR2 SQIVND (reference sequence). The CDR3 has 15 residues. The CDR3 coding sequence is TGTGCCAGTAGTATTATCGGGACACAATACAATGAGCAGTTCTTC. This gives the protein CASSIIGTQYNEQFF.

The CDR3 region is CASSPKLAGHYEQYF. The CDR3 nucleotides are TGTGCCAGCTCACCGAAACTAGCGGGGCACTACGAGCAGTACTTC. This chain connects TRBV18 to TRBJ2-7, with 10 positions matching TRBD2. The CDR3 extends over 15 amino acids. V gave up 3 bases and J gave up 3 bases; unmatched junction bases: 5. Germline CDR1 is KGHSH and CDR2 is LQKENI.

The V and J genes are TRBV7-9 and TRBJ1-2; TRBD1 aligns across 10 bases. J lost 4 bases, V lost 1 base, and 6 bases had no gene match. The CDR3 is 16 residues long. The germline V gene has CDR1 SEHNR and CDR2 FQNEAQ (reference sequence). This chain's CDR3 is CASSLVGGTGAYGYTF. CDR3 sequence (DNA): TGTGCCAGCAGCTTAGTCGGGGGGACAGGGGCCTATGGCTACACCTTC.

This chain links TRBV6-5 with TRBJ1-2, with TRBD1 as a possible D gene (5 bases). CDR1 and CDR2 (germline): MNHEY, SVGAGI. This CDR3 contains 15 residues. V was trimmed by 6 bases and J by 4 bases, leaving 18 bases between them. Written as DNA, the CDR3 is TGTGCCAGCAGCTCCGGGCCCCGAAGGGGCTATGGCTACACCTTC. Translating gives CASSSGPRRGYGYTF.

CDR3 bases: TGTGCCAGCATGGCGGGGATGAGCACAGATACGCAGTATTTT. This encodes CASMAGMSTDTQYF. V usage is TRBV5-4 and J usage is TRBJ2-3; D may be TRBD2 (6 bases). The CDR3 consists of 14 residues. Germline V gene lookup returns CDR1 SGHNT and CDR2 YYREEE (reference sequence). Trimming cost V 6 bases and J 0 bases, with 11 bases left between them.

The CDR3 coding sequence is TGTGCCAGCAGCGCCGAAAAAAGGGGGGGACTCTCTAGGTGGGGAAGCAATCAGCCCCAGCATTTT. It translates to CASSAEKRGGLSRWGSNQPQHF. V and J are TRBV9 and TRBJ1-5; tentatively, D is TRBD1 (6 bases). In germline, CDR1 is SGDLS, CDR2 YYNGEE. This CDR3 region has 22 residues. V dropped 3 bases and J dropped 1 base, with 32 bases sitting between them.

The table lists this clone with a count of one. The CDR3 spells CASSTGLAGKETQYF. For the CDR3, the DNA is TGTGCCAGCAGCACGGGACTAGCGGGTAAAGAGACCCAGTACTTC. The chain employs TRBV11-2 and TRBJ2-5; 12 nucleotides agree with TRBD2. Trimming removed 5 bases from V and 3 bases from J; junction bases left unmatched: 4. The CDR3 sequence is 15 residues long. Germline V CDR1 and CDR2: SGHAT, FQNNGV.

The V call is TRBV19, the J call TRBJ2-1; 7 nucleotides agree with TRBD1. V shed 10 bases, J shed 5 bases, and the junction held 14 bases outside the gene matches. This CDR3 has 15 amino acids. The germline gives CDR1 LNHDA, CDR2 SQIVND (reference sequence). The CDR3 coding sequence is TGTGCCACCATATCGAAGGGGGCGACTGACAATGAGCAGTTCTTC. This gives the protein CATISKGATDNEQFF.

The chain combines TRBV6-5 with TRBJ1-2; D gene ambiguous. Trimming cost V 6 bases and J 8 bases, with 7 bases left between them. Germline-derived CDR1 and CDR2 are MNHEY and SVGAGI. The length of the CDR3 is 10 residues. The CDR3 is CASRGSGYTF. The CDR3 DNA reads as TGTGCCAGCAGGGGGAGCGGCTACACCTTC.

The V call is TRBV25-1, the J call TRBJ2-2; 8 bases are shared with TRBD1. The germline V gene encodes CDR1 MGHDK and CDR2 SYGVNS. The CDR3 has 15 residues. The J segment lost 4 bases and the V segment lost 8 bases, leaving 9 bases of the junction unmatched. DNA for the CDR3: TGTGCCAGCGGGGGACAGGACTTGGGCACCGGGGAGCTGTTTTTT. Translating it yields CASGGQDLGTGELFF.

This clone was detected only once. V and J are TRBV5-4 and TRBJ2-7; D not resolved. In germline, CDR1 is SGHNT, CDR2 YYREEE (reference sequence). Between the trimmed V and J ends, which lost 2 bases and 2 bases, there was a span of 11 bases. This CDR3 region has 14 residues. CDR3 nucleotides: TGTGCCAGCAGCTTTGAAGGCGGTACCTACGAGCAGTACTTC. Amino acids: CASSFEGGTYEQYF.

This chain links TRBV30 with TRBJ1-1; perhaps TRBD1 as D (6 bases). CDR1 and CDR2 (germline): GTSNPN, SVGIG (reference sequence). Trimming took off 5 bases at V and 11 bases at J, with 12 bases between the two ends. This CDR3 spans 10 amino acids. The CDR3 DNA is TGTGCCTGGTCGGGACAAGATGCTTTCTTT. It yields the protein CAWSGQDAFF. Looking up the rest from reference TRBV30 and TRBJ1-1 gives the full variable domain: SQTIHQWPATLVQPVGSPLSLECTVEGTSNPNLYWYRQAAGRGLQLLFYSVGIGQISSEVPQNLSASRPQDRQFILSSKKLLLSDSGFYLCAWSGQDAFFGQGTRLTVV.

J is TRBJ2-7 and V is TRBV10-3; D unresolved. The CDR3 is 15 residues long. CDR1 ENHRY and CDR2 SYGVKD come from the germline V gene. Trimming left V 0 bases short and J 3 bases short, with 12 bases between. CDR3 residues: CAISESHMSVYEQYF. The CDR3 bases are TGTGCCATCAGTGAGTCCCACATGTCTGTCTACGAGCAGTACTTC.

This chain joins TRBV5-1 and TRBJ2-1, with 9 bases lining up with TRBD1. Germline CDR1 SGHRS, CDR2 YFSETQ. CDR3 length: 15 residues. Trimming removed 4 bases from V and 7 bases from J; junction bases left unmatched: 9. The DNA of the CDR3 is TGCGCCAGCAGCCCAGCGGGACAGGGATCGAATGAGCAGTTCTTC. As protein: CASSPAGQGSNEQFF.